This is a list of T cell receptor beta chains from one sample in a study of T-cell memory formation after mild COVID-19. TCRdb fed the 5' RACE reads into MiXCR, producing one record per CDR3 protein. This table has 150,000 to 200,000 distinct CDR3 sequences, more than 9% appearing once. The specimen was PBMCs or a T cell subset sorted from them (not recorded which). These TCRs come from a man between 18 and 35 years old who had mild COVID-19 (a few samples of this study predate the infection). Cell type and time point are not known. The CDR3 runs from the conserved cysteine through the conserved F or W. A D gene is named only where the DNA matches it firmly. Size values are once, few and many counts, or a class for expanded clones, and some rows have none.

CDR3aa,CDR3nt,abundance,j_gene,v_gene,d_gene
CASVSGHSYQETQYF,TGTGCCAGTGTTTCGGGACATTCGTACCAAGAGACCCAGTACTTC,-,TRBJ2-5,TRBV3-1,-
CSASSLAGGPGELFF,TGCAGTGCTTCATCACTAGCGGGGGGGCCCGGGGAGCTGTTTTTT,-,TRBJ2-2,TRBV20-1,TRBD2
CSAGRGGAGEQYF,TGCAGTGCTGGTCGCGGGGGGGCAGGCGAGCAGTACTTC,many,TRBJ2-7,TRBV20-1,TRBD2
CASRRGRLANTGELFF,TGTGCCAGCCGAAGGGGAAGACTAGCGAACACCGGGGAGCTGTTTTTT,-,TRBJ2-2,TRBV12-3/TRBV12-4,-
CASRTQGAWQPQHF,TGTGCCAGCAGGACTCAGGGGGCATGGCAGCCCCAGCATTTT,few,TRBJ1-5,TRBV7-2,TRBD1
CATSGWSGVSYNEQFF,TGTGCCACCAGCGGATGGAGCGGGGTTTCCTACAATGAGCAGTTCTTC,-,TRBJ2-1,TRBV24-1,TRBD2
CASTNAAYEQFF,TGTGCCAGCACTAACGCGGCTTATGAGCAGTTCTTC,-,TRBJ2-1,TRBV6-2/TRBV6-3,-
CASSPRKLGQGLLHSGNTIYF,TGTGCCAGCAGCCCCCGAAAGTTGGGACAGGGACTACTCCACTCTGGAAACACCATATATTTT,few,TRBJ1-3,TRBV7-9,TRBD1
CAGRQGKGYGYTF,TGTGCCGGCAGACAGGGGAAAGGCTATGGCTACACCTTC,few,TRBJ1-2,TRBV2,TRBD1
CAGGGGPDLSTDTQYF,TGTGCCGGTGGGGGGGGGCCCGATCTTAGCACAGATACGCAGTATTTT,-,TRBJ2-3,TRBV28,-
CASSFSTGQETQYF,TGCGCCAGCAGCTTCTCGACAGGCCAAGAGACCCAGTACTTC,-,TRBJ2-5,TRBV5-1,-
CSARKGLAGQETQYF,TGCAGTGCTAGAAAGGGTCTAGCGGGGCAAGAGACCCAGTACTTC,-,TRBJ2-5,TRBV20-1,TRBD2
CASFSGGADNEQFF,TGCGCCAGTTTTAGCGGGGGGGCCGACAATGAGCAGTTCTTC,few,TRBJ2-1,TRBV5-1,TRBD2
CASSPTSSYNEQFF,TGTGCCAGCAGCCCGACTAGCAGCTACAATGAGCAGTTCTTC,few,TRBJ2-1,TRBV7-3,TRBD2
CASSIQGTQPNQPQHF,TGTGCCAGCAGCATACAGGGGACCCAGCCTAATCAGCCCCAGCATTTT,few,TRBJ1-5,TRBV12-3/TRBV12-4,TRBD1
CASSPGPHRVGEQYF,TGTGCCAGCAGCCCGGGGCCCCACAGGGTTGGCGAGCAGTACTTC,few,TRBJ2-7,TRBV3-1,-
CASSYVRSSGGMYEQFF,TGTGCCAGCAGTTACGTGAGGTCTAGCGGGGGCATGTATGAGCAGTTCTTC,few,TRBJ2-1,TRBV6-2/TRBV6-3,TRBD2
CASSEAVRGGEQFF,TGTGCCAGCAGTGAAGCTGTGAGAGGTGGGGAGCAGTTCTTC,-,TRBJ2-1,TRBV2,-
CASCFGSSSYEQYF,TGCGCCAGCTGCTTCGGTTCCTCCTCCTACGAGCAGTACTTC,many,TRBJ2-7,TRBV5-1,-
CASIGLGTQYF,TGTGCCAGCATCGGGCTTGGCACGCAGTATTTT,few,TRBJ2-3,TRBV28,-
CASSSGTPGNTEAFF,TGTGCCAGCAGCTCCGGGACTCCGGGGAACACTGAAGCTTTCTTT,few,TRBJ1-1,TRBV3-1,-
CASSLDTGSTEAFF,TGTGCCAGCAGCTTAGATACAGGGAGCACTGAAGCTTTCTTT,few,TRBJ1-1,TRBV7-6,-
CSAPDRTRSGNTIYF,TGCAGTGCTCCGGACAGGACCCGCTCTGGAAACACCATATATTTT,-,TRBJ1-3,TRBV20-1,TRBD1
CASSRWTPGQGQYF,TGCGCCAGCAGCCGATGGACACCGGGGCAGGGGCAGTACTTC,few,TRBJ2-7,TRBV4-1,-
CASSYSSPEGTEAFF,TGTGCCAGCAGTTACTCGTCTCCAGAGGGGACTGAAGCTTTCTTT,-,TRBJ1-1,TRBV6-6,-
CASSYGQYGYTF,TGTGCCAGCAGTTACGGACAGTATGGCTACACCTTC,-,TRBJ1-2,TRBV6-5,-
CASRYYTEAFF,TGTGCCAGCAGATATTACACTGAAGCTTTCTTT,few,TRBJ1-1,TRBV25-1,-
CASSVDGGAWNEQFF,TGTGCCAGCAGCGTAGACGGGGGGGCCTGGAATGAGCAGTTCTTC,-,TRBJ2-1,TRBV9,TRBD2
CASSPPGQIFPGANVLTF,TGTGCCAGCTCACCACCGGGACAGATTTTTCCTGGGGCCAACGTCCTGACTTTC,few,TRBJ2-6,TRBV18,TRBD1
CASSFSRGDLAKNIQYF,TGTGCCAGCAGTTTCTCGCGGGGGGACCTAGCCAAAAACATTCAGTACTTC,few,TRBJ2-4,TRBV12-3/TRBV12-4,TRBD2
CASTDRGYGYTF,TGTGCCAGTACGGACAGGGGCTATGGCTACACCTTC,-,TRBJ1-2,TRBV12-3/TRBV12-4,TRBD1
CASSTDRESQYF,TGCGCCAGCAGCACCGACAGGGAATCCCAGTACTTC,few,TRBJ2-5,TRBV5-1,TRBD1
CASSLGSTGGESGYTF,TGCGCCAGCAGCTTGGGCTCCACAGGGGGCGAGTCTGGCTACACCTTC,-,TRBJ1-2,TRBV5-1,TRBD1
CASSSVARGELFF,TGTGCCAGCAGTTCCGTTGCTCGCGGGGAGCTGTTTTTT,few,TRBJ2-2,TRBV12-3/TRBV12-4,-
CASSLGDRGEQYF,TGCGCCAGCAGCTTGGGGGACAGGGGCGAGCAGTACTTC,many,TRBJ2-7,TRBV5-1,TRBD1
CASSSGTGASYEQYF,TGTGCCAGCAGCTCTGGGACAGGTGCCTCCTACGAGCAGTACTTC,few,TRBJ2-7,TRBV5-6,TRBD1
CASSPGSHQETQYF,TGCGCCAGCAGCCCTGGTTCTCACCAAGAGACCCAGTACTTC,few,TRBJ2-5,TRBV5-1,-
CASTGVIGGETQYF,TGCGCCAGCACGGGGGTTATAGGTGGAGAGACCCAGTACTTC,many,TRBJ2-5,TRBV5-1,-
CAISASGGRIDNEQFF,TGTGCCATCAGCGCCAGCGGGGGCCGTATCGACAATGAGCAGTTCTTC,few,TRBJ2-1,TRBV10-3,TRBD2
CASSYDEQDYGYTF,TGTGCCAGCAGTTACGACGAACAGGACTATGGCTACACCTTC,few,TRBJ1-2,TRBV11-2,-
CATSDLADTQYF,TGTGCCACCAGTGACTTAGCAGATACGCAGTATTTT,many,TRBJ2-3,TRBV24-1,-
CASSLGTTPGGLETQYF,TGTGCCAGCAGCTTAGGAACTACTCCTGGTGGGTTAGAGACCCAGTACTTC,few,TRBJ2-5,TRBV7-9,-
CASGRHFEETQYF,TGTGCCAGCGGACGACACTTTGAGGAGACCCAGTACTTC,-,TRBJ2-5,TRBV6-5,-
CASSFRGGSGDTQYF,TGTGCCAGCAGCTTTCGGGGGGGCTCTGGGGATACGCAGTATTTT,few,TRBJ2-3,TRBV9,TRBD2
CSVEVERNYGYTF,TGCAGCGTTGAAGTTGAGAGGAACTATGGCTACACCTTC,few,TRBJ1-2,TRBV29-1,-
CASSSRVRDRVGNEQFF,TGCGCCAGCAGCTCGAGAGTCCGGGACAGGGTCGGCAATGAGCAGTTCTTC,few,TRBJ2-1,TRBV5-1,TRBD1
CASSPVTNTEAFF,TGTGCCAGCTCACCGGTCACGAACACTGAAGCTTTCTTT,few,TRBJ1-1,TRBV18,-
CSAEGTGLRDEQFF,TGCAGTGCTGAGGGGACAGGGTTAAGGGATGAGCAGTTCTTC,few,TRBJ2-1,TRBV20-1,TRBD1
CASSQVNTGTGNTIYF,TGCGCCAGCAGCCAAGTAAACACAGGGACTGGAAACACCATATATTTT,few,TRBJ1-3,TRBV4-1,-
CSVGQGWEQYF,TGCAGCGTGGGACAGGGGTGGGAGCAGTACTTC,few,TRBJ2-7,TRBV29-1,TRBD1
CASSLTGTGEFEQYF,TGTGCCAGCAGCCTAACCGGGACAGGGGAGTTTGAGCAGTACTTC,-,TRBJ2-7,TRBV6-5,TRBD1
CASGLEVNTEAFF,TGTGCTAGTGGTTTGGAGGTGAACACTGAAGCTTTCTTT,few,TRBJ1-1,TRBV12-5,-
CASSRRRAYEQYF,TGTGCCAGCAGTCGGCGACGAGCGTACGAGCAGTACTTC,-,TRBJ2-7,TRBV27,-
CASSLDGTGELFF,TGTGCTAGCAGCCTGGACGGGACCGGGGAGCTGTTTTTT,-,TRBJ2-2,TRBV7-7,-
CAISELNGGGETQYF,TGTGCCATCAGTGAGTTGAATGGGGGAGGAGAGACCCAGTACTTC,few,TRBJ2-5,TRBV10-3,-